Following are 8 T cell receptor beta chains from one sample sequenced in a study of beta chain features in type 1 diabetes (dated by TCRdb to 2016 to 2018). The library came from the immunoSEQ multiplex PCR assay. The entire amount of isolated RNA was reverse transcribed using the High Capacity cDNA Reverse Transcription Kit, so the sequenced TCRB transcripts were expressed ones. Entries here come from immuneACCESS through TCRdb and include only in-frame sequences with V and J called. Some clones fail to appear in such tables; in the studies checked, an unresolved V gene covers under half of the shortfall, and the cause of the remainder is unknown. Across this sample there are 200,000 to 300,000 clones, with roughly 20% seen only once. Of the sample, less than 0.03% is held by the ten largest clones. Overall study outcomes, separate from this receptor: Type 1 diabetes patients showed a moderate but significant shortening of TCRB CDR3 length in all four CD4+ subsets.

No antigens are known for them. The sequenced sample consisted of naive CD4+ T cells from blood. The sample's cell subset or site label, decoded: true naive CD4+ T cells. The origin of the receptors is a woman aged 40 to 49 with type 1 diabetes.

This clone was counted between two and nine times. The chain uses TRBV30 and TRBJ1-1; no definite D call. From germline, CDR1 is GTSNPN and CDR2 SVGIG (reference sequence). V lost 5 bases and J lost 1, with 5 bases in between. This CDR3 region has 11 residues. CDR3 sequence reads: CAWEKNTEAFF. Here the CDR3 DNA reads TGTGCCTGGGAGAAGAACACTGAAGCTTTCTTT.

This clone appeared a few times. V is TRBV14 and J is TRBJ2-5, with a possible D match to TRBD2 (6 bases). The V end was cut by 4 bases, the J end by 2 bases, with 17 bases between. CDR1 and CDR2 from the germline V gene are SGHDN and FVKESK. The CDR3 runs 16 residues. DNA for the CDR3: TGTGCCAGCAGCCCCCGCGGAGGGAGCCCACAAGAGACCCAGTACTTC. It translates to CASSPRGGSPQETQYF.

The chain combines TRBV5-1 with TRBJ1-2, with TRBD1 matching 9 bases. From germline, CDR1 is SGHRS and CDR2 YFSETQ. The CDR3 length is 16 residues. The V segment lost 0 bases and the J segment 9 bases; nucleotides outside the gene matches: 12. The CDR3, as DNA: TGCGCCAGCAGCTTGGTAATAGGGACAGGGATCACTCGCTACACCTTC. Amino acid sequence: CASSLVIGTGITRYTF.

The chain joins TRBV27 to TRBJ2-3; D remains unclear. Germline V gene lookup returns CDR1 MNHEY and CDR2 SMNVEV (reference sequence). The CDR3 sequence is 12 residues long. The ends were cut back, 5 bases at V and 2 bases at J, with 5 bases in the middle. The CDR3 bases are TGTGCCAGCAGTCGCTACACAGATACGCAGTATTTT. Its protein product is CASSRYTDTQYF.

The chain is built from TRBV7-2 and TRBJ1-2, with TRBD1 as a possible D gene (5 bases). The CDR3 length is 13 residues. Germline lookup yields CDR1 SGHTA and CDR2 FQGNSA. Trimming removed 4 bases from V and 10 bases from J, with 16 bases in between. For the CDR3, the DNA is TGTGCCAGCAGCTCAGACGGGACTTACGCCTACACCTTC. As protein: CASSSDGTYAYTF. The full variable domain, its missing parts supplied by reference TRBV7-2 and TRBJ1-2, is GAGVSQSPSNKVTEKGKDVELRCDPISGHTALYWYRQSLGQGLEFLIYFQGNSAPDKSGLPSDRFSAERTGGSVSTLTIQRTQQEDSAVYLCASSSDGTYAYTFGSGTRLTVV.

This chain connects TRBV25-1 to TRBJ2-7; a possible D gene is TRBD1 (5 bases). The CDR3 sequence is 11 residues long. Trimming removed 8 bases from V and 3 bases from J, with 8 bases in between. Germline CDR1 reads MGHDK; CDR2 reads SYGVNS. CDR3 in amino acids: CASGAIYEQYF. CDR3 in DNA: TGTGCCAGCGGGGCAATCTACGAGCAGTACTTC.

This clone was observed a handful of times. One end of the junction does not line up with germline, which may come from a read error. The chain is built from TRBV4-3 and TRBJ2-1; D remains ambiguous. CDR3 length: 13 amino acids. Germline V lookup: CDR1 LGHNA, CDR2 YSLEER. The CDR3 spells CASSQVAYTEQFF. The CDR3, as DNA: TGCGCCAGCAGCCAAGTGGCATACACTGAGCAGTTCTTC.

This clone has more than one count but fewer than ten. Here the CDR3 DNA reads TGCGCCAGCAGCTACCAGGGTGATGAGCAGTTCTTC. Its protein is CASSYQGDEQFF. V usage is TRBV5-1 and J usage is TRBJ2-1; maybe TRBD1 (5 bases). This CDR3 has 12 amino acids. Germline loops: CDR1 SGHRS, CDR2 YFSETQ. The germline V and J ends were trimmed by 3 bases and 8 bases, with 9 bases remaining between them. The full variable domain, completed using reference TRBV5-1 and TRBJ2-1, is KAGVTQTPRYLIKTRGQQVTLSCSPISGHRSVSWYQQTPGQGLQFLFEYFSETQRNKGNFPGRFSGRQFSNSRSEMNVSTLELGDSALYLCASSYQGDEQFFGPGTRLTVL.